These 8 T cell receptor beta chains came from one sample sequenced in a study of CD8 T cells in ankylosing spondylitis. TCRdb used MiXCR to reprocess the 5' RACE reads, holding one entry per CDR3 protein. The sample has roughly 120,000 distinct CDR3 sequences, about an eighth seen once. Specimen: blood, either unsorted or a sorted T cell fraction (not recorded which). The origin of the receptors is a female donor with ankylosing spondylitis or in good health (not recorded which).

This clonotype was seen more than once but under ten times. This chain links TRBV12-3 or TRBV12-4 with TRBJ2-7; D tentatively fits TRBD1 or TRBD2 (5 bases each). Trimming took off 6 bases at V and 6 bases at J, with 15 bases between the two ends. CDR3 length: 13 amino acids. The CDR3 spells CASSRGLGGEQYF. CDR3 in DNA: TGTGCCAGCAGCCGGGGCCTTGGGGGCGAGCAGTACTTC.

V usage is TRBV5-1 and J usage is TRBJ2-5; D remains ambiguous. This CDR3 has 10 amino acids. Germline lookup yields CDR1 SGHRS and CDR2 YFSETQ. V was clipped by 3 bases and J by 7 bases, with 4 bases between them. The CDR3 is CASSSGTQYF. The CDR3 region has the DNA TGCGCCAGCAGCTCGGGGACCCAGTACTTC.

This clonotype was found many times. CDR3 nucleotides: TGTGCCAGCAGCTGGGGGACTAGCGGGAGTAGGGCAGATACGCAGTATTTT. Protein sequence: CASSWGTSGSRADTQYF. The chain recombines TRBV25-1 with TRBJ2-3; 14 bases are a match to TRBD2. In germline, CDR1 is MGHDK, CDR2 SYGVNS. The length of the CDR3 is 17 residues. The ends lost 6 bases at V and 4 bases at J; junction bases unmatched: 9.

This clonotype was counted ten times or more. CDR3 protein: CSARDQAAGGRADTQYF. DNA for the CDR3: TGCAGTGCTAGAGATCAGGCAGCGGGAGGTCGTGCAGATACGCAGTATTTT. The chain combines TRBV20-1 with TRBJ2-3; 9 bases line up with TRBD2. The V segment lost 0 bases and the J segment 4 bases; nucleotides outside the gene matches: 11. CDR1 and CDR2 (germline): DFQATT, SNEGSKA (reference sequence). The CDR3 is made up of 17 amino acids.

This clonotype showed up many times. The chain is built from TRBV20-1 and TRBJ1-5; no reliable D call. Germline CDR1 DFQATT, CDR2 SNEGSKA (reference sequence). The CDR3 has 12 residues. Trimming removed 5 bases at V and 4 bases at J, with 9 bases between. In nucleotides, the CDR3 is TGCAGTGCTGGACGGTTAAATCAGCCCCAGCATTTT. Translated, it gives CSAGRLNQPQHF.

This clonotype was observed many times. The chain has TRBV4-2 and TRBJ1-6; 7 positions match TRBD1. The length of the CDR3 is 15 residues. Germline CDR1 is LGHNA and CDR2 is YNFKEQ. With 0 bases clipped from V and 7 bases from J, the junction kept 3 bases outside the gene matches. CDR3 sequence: CASSQDEDRNSPLHF. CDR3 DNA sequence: TGTGCCAGCAGCCAAGATGAGGACAGGAATTCACCCCTCCACTTT.

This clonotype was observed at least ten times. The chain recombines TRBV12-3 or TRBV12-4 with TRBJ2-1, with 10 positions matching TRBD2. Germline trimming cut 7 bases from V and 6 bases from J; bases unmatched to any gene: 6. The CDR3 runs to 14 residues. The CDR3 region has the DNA TGTGCCAGCACCCTAACTAGCGGGGCCAATGAGCAGTTCTTC. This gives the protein CASTLTSGANEQFF.

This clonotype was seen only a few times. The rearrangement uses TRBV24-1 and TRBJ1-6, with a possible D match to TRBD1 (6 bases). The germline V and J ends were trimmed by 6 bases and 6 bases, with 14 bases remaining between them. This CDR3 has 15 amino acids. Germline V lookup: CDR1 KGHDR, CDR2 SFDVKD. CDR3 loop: CATSLGALPNSPLHF. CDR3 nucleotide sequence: TGTGCCACCAGTTTGGGGGCGCTCCCTAATTCACCCCTCCACTTT.